Here is one TCR beta chain with its context. The target antigen is unknown. This sample stems from a study of CD8 T cells in Susac syndrome. CDR3 length equals 15 residues. Germline CDR1 and CDR2: SEHNR and FQNEAQ (reference sequence). Trimming shortened V by 3 bases and J by 7 bases, and 16 bases separated the two germline ends. An input of about 0.45 to 1 ug of RNA was subjected to reverse transcription using random hexamers. It was immunoSEQ multiplex PCR that amplified TCR beta CDR3 across 54 Vbeta and 13 Jbeta. TCRdb re-derived calls from the immunoSEQ multiplex PCR reads in MiXCR, one entry per CDR3 protein. The sample consists of about 23,000 distinct CDR3 sequences, around 95% of them appearing once. Study-level results: The total CD8+ repertoires yielded 15 to 20 Susac-specific public clones and the CD8+ TEMRA repertoires yielded roughly five.

The authors negatively isolated CD8+ and CD4+ T cells and FACS-enriched TEMRA cells. This receptor was obtained from a human donor with Susac syndrome. The chain carries TRBV7-9 and TRBJ2-1, with D possibly being TRBD1 or TRBD2 (5 bases each). Sample: CD8+ T cells from PBMCs. CDR3 DNA: TGTGCCAGCAGCTTGGTGGGGGTCGCAACTAATGAGCAGTTCTTC. Its translation: CASSLVGVATNEQFF. Full variable domain (outside the CDR3, taken from reference TRBV7-9 and TRBJ2-1): DTGVSQNPRHKITKRGQNVTFRCDPISEHNRLYWYRQTLGQGPEFLTYFQNEAQLEKSRLLSDRFSAERPKGSFSTLEIQRTEQGDSAMYLCASSLVGVATNEQFFGPGTRLTVL.